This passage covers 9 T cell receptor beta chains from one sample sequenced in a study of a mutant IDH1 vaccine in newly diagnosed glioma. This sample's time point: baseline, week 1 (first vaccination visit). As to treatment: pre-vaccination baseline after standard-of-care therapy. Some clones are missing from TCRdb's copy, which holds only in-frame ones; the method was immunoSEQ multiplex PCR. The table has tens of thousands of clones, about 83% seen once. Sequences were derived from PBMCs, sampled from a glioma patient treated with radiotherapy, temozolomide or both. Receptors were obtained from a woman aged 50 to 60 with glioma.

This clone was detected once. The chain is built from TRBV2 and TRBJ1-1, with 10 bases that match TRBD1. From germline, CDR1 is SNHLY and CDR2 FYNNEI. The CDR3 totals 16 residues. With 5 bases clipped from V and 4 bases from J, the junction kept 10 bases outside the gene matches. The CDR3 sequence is CASSPPGTGVGTEAFF. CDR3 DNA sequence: TGTGCCAGCAGTCCCCCCGGGACAGGGGTAGGCACTGAAGCTTTCTTT. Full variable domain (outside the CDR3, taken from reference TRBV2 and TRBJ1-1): EPEVTQTPSHQVTQMGQEVILRCVPISNHLYFYWYRQILGQKVEFLVSFYNNEISEKSEIFDDQFSVERPDGSNFTLKIRSTKLEDSAMYFCASSPPGTGVGTEAFFGQGTRLTVV.

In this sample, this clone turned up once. The CDR3 DNA follows: TGTGCCAGCAGCGTGCCGGGACTAGCTCCGGCCCTCCACTTT. Residues: CASSVPGLAPALHF. This rearrangement joins TRBV7-9 to TRBJ1-6; weak D call: TRBD1 (5 bases). Looked up from germline, CDR1 is SEHNR and CDR2 is FQNEAQ (reference sequence). V lost 5 bases to trimming and J lost 14 bases, with 19 bases between them. CDR3 length: 14 residues.

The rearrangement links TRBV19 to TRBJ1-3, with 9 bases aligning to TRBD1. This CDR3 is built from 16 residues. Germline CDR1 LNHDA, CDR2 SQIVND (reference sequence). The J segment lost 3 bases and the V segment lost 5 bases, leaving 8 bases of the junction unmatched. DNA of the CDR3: TGTGCCAGTAGTCCAGGGGACAGGGATTATGGAAACACCATATATTTT. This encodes CASSPGDRDYGNTIYF.

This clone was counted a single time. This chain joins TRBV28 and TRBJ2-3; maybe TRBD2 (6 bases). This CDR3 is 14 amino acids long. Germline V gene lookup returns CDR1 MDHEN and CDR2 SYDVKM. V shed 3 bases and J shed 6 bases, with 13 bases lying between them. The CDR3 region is CASSFSRGGDTQYF. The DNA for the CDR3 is TGTGCCAGCAGTTTTTCGCGGGGCGGCGATACGCAGTATTTT.

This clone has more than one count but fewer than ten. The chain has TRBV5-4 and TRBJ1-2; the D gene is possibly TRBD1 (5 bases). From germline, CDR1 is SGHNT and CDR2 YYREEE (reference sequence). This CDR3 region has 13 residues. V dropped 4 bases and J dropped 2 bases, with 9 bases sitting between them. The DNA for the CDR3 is TGTGCCAGCAGCCCCGACAGAAACTATGGCTACACCTTC. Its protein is CASSPDRNYGYTF.

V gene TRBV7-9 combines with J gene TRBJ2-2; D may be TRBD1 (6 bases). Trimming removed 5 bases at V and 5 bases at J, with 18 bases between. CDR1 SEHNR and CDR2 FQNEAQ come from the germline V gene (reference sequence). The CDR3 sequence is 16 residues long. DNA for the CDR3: TGTGCCAGCAGCCCAGACCTGGACAGCTTAACCGGGGAGCTGTTTTTT. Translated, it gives CASSPDLDSLTGELFF.

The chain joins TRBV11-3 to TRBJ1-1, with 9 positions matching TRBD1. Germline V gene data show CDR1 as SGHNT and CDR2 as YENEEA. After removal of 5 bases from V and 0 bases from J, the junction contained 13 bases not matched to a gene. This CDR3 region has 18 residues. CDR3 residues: CASSPRQGGDSVNTEAFF. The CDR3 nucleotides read TGTGCCAGCAGCCCGAGACAGGGGGGTGACAGCGTGAACACTGAAGCTTTCTTT.

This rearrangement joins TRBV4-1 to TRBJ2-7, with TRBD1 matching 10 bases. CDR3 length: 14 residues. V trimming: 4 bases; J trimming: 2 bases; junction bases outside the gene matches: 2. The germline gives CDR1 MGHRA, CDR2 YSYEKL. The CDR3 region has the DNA TGCGCCAGCAGCCCTGACAGGGGGCCCTACGAGCAGTACTTC. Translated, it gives CASSPDRGPYEQYF.

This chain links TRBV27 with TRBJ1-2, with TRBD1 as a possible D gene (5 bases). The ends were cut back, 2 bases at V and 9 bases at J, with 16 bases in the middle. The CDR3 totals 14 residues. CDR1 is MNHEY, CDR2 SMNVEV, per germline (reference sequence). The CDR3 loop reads CASSLDSYYPSYTF. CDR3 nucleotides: TGTGCCAGCAGTTTAGACAGCTATTACCCGAGCTACACCTTC.